The clone carrying this T cell receptor beta chain was recorded at least ten times. Its specificity is unknown. The sample comes from a study of T-cell memory formation after mild COVID-19. Looking at the study overall: Clusters of TCRs were largely donor specific.

Study-wide findings and caveats: There was no confirmation that second-wave clones peaking on day 37 were SARS-CoV-2 specific.

The CDR3 spans 15 residues. The germline V gene encodes CDR1 SGHRS and CDR2 YFSETQ. V shed 2 bases, J shed 2 bases, and the junction held 5 bases outside the gene matches. TCRdb fed the 5' RACE reads into MiXCR, producing one record per CDR3 protein. The data contain a few hundred thousand distinct CDR3 sequences, about 13% of them singletons. The gene calls are TRBV5-1 and TRBJ2-3; the match to TRBD1 covers 7 bases. The sample was PBMCs or a T cell subset sorted from them (not recorded which). The sequence was obtained from a young man who had mild COVID-19 (a few samples of this study predate the infection). Cell type and time point are not known. Here the CDR3 reads CASSFGTASTDTQYF. CDR3 nucleotide sequence: TGCGCCAGCAGCTTCGGGACAGCCTCCACAGATACGCAGTATTTT.